The clone carrying this T cell receptor beta chain was seen only once. The data were obtained in a study of a mutant IDH1 vaccine in newly diagnosed glioma. Whole-study context: Radiotherapy, temozolomide, or both had been given previously, and both were given to most.

CDR3 length: 16 amino acids. The germline V and J ends were trimmed by 1 base and 1 base, with 13 bases remaining between them. Germline V gives CDR1 MNHEY, CDR2 SMNVEV (reference sequence). The time point was: baseline, week 1 (first vaccination visit). Treatment given: pre-vaccination baseline after standard-of-care therapy. TCRdb's table, derived via immunoSEQ multiplex PCR, lists solely in-frame clones and lacks some. The sample includes around 60,000 clones, about 91% of them seen just once. Source: PBMCs, taken from a glioma patient treated with radiotherapy, temozolomide or both. V gene TRBV27 combines with J gene TRBJ1-1, with a weak D call TRBD1 (6 bases). This TCR was sampled from a man between 45 and 60 years old with glioma. The CDR3 DNA follows: TGTGCCAGCAGTTTATTAGCCAGGGGACAGAACACTGAAGCTTTCTTT. Protein product: CASSLLARGQNTEAFF.